This T cell receptor beta chain originates from a study of cytomegalovirus exposure and HLA in healthy donors. Only one count was recorded for this clone. As yet, its antigen is unknown. CDR3 length: 15 residues. Trimming at V came to 0 bases and at J to 8 bases, leaving 6 bases not matched to a gene. The germline CDR1 and CDR2 sequences are SGHRS and YFSETQ. PCR was performed using 60 Vbeta and 13 Jbeta primers. In the study's own analysis: A later analysis tallied about 80 million unique TCR beta chains, roughly 11 million of them shared. Measured with immunoSEQ multiplex PCR; TCRdb has only the in-frame clones, and not every one. V, J and clone size were drawn from that table, and D and trimming were deduced from the DNA. The sample includes 200,000 or so clones, approximately 80% of them seen just once. Findings and caveats of the study: Earlier analysis looked at TCR beta V segments, and most were productive about 90% or about 30% of the time. Later on, a genetic analysis was performed. It linked a missense variant in DCLRE1C with V- and J-gene trimming of TCR beta. The study dropped some indistinguishable V segments, TRBV6-2 and TRBV6-3 among them.

This receptor was obtained from a girl aged 5-17 years in good health and CMV-seronegative. The chain recombines TRBV5-1 with TRBJ2-1; TRBD1 matches at 9 bases. The specimen sequenced was PBMCs. Here the CDR3 reads CASSLGTGAAYEQFF. In DNA, the CDR3 is TGCGCCAGCAGCTTGGGGACAGGGGCTGCATATGAGCAGTTCTTC.